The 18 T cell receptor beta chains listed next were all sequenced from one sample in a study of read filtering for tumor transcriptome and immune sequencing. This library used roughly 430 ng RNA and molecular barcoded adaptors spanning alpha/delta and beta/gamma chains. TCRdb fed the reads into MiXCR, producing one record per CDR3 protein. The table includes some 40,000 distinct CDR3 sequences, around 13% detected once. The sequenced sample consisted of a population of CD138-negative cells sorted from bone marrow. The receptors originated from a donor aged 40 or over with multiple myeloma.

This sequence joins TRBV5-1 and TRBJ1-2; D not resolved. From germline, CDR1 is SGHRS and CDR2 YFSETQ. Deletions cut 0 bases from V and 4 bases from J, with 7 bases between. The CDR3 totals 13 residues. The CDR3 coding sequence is TGCGCCAGCAGCTTGGTAAAGGGCTATGGCTACACCTTC. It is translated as CASSLVKGYGYTF.

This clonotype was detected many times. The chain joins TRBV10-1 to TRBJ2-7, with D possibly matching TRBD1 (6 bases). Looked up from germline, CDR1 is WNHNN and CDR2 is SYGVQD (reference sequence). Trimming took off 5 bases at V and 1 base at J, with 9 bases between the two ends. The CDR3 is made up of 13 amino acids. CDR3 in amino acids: CASSLDSSYEQYF. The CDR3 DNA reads TGCGCCAGCAGTTTGGACAGTTCCTACGAGCAGTACTTC.

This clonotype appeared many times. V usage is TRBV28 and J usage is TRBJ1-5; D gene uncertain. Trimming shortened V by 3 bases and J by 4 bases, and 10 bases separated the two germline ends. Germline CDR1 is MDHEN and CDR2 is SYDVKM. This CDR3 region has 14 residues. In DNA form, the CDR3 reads TGTGCCAGCAGTTTGTGGCAGAAGAATCAGCCCCAGCATTTT. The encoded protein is CASSLWQKNQPQHF.

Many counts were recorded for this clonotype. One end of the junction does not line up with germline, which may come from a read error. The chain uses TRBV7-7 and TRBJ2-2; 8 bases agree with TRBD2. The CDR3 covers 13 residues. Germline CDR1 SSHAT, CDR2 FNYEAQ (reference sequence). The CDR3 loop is CASSGSLDGELFF. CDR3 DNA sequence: TGTGCTAGCAGCGGGAGTCTGGACGGGGAGCTGTTTTTT.

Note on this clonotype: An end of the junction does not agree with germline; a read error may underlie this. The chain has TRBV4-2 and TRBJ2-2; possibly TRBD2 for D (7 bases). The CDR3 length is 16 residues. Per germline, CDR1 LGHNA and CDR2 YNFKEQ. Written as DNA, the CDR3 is TGTGCCGGCAGCCAAGACCTGAGGGGGGGCACCGGGGAGCTGTTTTTT. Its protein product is CAGSQDLRGGTGELFF.

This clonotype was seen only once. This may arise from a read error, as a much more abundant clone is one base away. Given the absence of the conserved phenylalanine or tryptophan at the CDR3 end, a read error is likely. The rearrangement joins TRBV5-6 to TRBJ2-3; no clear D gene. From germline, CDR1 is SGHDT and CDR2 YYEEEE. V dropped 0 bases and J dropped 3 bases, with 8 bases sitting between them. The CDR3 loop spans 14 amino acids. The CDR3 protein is CASSLVGRTDTQYL. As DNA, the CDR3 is TGTGCCAGCAGCTTGGTCGGACGAACAGATACGCAGTATCTT.

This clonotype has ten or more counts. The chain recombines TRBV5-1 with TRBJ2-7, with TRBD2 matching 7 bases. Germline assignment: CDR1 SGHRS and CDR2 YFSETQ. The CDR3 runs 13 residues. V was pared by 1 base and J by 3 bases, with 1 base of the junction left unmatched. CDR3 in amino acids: CASSLRTSYEQYF. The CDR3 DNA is TGCGCCAGCAGCTTGCGGACTAGCTACGAGCAGTACTTC.

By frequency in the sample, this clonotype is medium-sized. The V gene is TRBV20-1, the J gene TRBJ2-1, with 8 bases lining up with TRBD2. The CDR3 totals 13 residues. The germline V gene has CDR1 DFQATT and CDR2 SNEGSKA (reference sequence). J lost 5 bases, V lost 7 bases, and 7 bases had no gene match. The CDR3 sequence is CSVLGLDNNEQFF. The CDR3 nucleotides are TGCAGTGTCCTGGGACTAGATAACAATGAGCAGTTCTTC.

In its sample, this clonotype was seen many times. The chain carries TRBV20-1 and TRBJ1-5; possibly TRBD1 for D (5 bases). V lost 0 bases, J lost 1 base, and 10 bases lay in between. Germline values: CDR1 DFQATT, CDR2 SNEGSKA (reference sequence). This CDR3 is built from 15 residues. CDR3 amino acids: CSARDAGGSNQPQHF. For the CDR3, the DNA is TGCAGTGCTAGAGATGCGGGGGGGAGCAATCAGCCCCAGCATTTT.

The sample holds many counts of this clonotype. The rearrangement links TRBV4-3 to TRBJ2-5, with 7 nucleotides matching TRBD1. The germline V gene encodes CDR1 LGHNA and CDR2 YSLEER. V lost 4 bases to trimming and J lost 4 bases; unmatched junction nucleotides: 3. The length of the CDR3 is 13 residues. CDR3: CASSPTGRETQYF. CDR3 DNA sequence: TGCGCCAGCAGCCCGACAGGGAGAGAGACCCAGTACTTC.

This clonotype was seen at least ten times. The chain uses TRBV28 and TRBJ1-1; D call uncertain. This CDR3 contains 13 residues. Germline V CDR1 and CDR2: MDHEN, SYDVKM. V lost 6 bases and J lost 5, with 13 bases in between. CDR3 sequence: CASSLPRSTEAFF. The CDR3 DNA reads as TGTGCCAGCAGCCTACCCCGGTCTACTGAAGCTTTCTTT.

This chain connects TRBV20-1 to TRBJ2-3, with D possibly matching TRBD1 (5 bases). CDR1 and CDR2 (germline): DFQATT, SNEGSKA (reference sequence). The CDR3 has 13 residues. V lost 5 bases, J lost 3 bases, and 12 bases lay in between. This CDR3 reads CSAQRGITDTQYF. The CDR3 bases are TGCAGTGCTCAAAGGGGTATTACAGATACGCAGTATTTT.

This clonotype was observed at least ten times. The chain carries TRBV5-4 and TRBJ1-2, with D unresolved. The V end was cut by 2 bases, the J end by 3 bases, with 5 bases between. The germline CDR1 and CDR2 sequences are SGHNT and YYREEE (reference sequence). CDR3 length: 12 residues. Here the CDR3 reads CASSFRDYGYTF. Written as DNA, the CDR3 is TGTGCCAGCAGCTTTCGTGACTATGGCTACACCTTC.

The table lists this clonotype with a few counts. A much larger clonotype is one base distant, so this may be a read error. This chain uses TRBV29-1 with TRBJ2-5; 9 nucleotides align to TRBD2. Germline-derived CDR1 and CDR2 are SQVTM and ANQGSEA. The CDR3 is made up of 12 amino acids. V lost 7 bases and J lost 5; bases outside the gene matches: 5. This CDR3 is CSASSGDETQYF. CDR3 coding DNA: TGCAGCGCCTCTAGCGGGGACGAGACCCAGTACTTC.

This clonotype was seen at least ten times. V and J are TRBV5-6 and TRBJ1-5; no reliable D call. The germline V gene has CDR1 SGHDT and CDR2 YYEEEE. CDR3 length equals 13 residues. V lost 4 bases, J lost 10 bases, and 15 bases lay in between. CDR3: CASSENLGGPQHF. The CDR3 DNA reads TGTGCCAGCAGCGAGAATCTGGGAGGACCCCAGCATTTT.

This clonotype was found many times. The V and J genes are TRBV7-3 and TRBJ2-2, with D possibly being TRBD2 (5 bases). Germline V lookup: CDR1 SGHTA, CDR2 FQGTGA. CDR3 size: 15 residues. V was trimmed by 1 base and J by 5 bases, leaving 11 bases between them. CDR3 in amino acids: CASSLMSTGTGELFF. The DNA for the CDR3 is TGTGCCAGCAGCTTAATGAGTACGGGAACCGGGGAGCTGTTTTTT.

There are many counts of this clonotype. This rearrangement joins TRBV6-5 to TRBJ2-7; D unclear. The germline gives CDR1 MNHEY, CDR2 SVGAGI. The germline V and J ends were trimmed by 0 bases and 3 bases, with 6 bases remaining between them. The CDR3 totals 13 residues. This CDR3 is CASSYSLRYEQYF. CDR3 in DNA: TGTGCCAGCAGTTACTCACTCCGCTACGAGCAGTACTTC.

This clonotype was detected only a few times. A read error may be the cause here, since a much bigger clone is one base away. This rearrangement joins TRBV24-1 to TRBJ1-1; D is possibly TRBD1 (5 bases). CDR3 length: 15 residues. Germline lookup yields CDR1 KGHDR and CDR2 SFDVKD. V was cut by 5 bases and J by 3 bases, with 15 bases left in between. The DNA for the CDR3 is TGTGCCACCAGTGGTTCCTCCAGGGACGACACTGAAGCTTTCTTT. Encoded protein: CATSGSSRDDTEAFF.